The entry below describes one T cell receptor beta chain. Its antigen is currently unknown. The CDR3 runs 15 residues. Germline loops: CDR1 SGHRS, CDR2 YFSETQ. Reprocessing the 5' RACE reads, TCRdb reports a single entry for every CDR3 protein and omits DNA. This sample carries approximately 200,000 distinct CDR3 sequences, with roughly 1.7% going to the ten biggest clones. This specimen belongs to a study of monozygotic twins with inflammatory bowel disease. Study conclusions and caveats: Diversity of TCRbeta measured by inverse Simpson was lower in IBD patients than in healthy co-twins. Subtypes among T cells remained indistinguishable.

This sequence originates from a human donor with ulcerative colitis or Crohn's disease, or a healthy co-twin of an affected twin (not recorded which). Specimen: blood. This chain uses TRBV5-1 with TRBJ1-2. The CDR3 region is CASSFTRCYGQGYTF.